The clone carrying this T cell receptor beta chain appeared once. The antigen remains unidentified. The conserved final phenylalanine or tryptophan is absent from the CDR3, which likely points to a read error. The CDR3 contains 14 residues. V was cut by 7 bases and J by 3 bases, with 18 bases left in between. The germline CDR1 and CDR2 sequences are DFQATT and SNEGSKA (reference sequence). Before thyroid surgery, none of the patients had received any treatment. The source of the sample is a study of metastatic and nonmetastatic thyroid tumors. On the study more broadly: Across blood and tumor or nodule tissue, repertoires from malignant and benign thyroid patients were compared with one another.

Original handling: A papillary thyroid cancer distant-metastasis classifier was built from CDR3 differences across clinicopathological groups. Via MiXCR, TCRdb re-called the PCR reads. The authors' filters were not applied to this entry. This table holds about 22,000 clones, about 17% found once. Overall study results and limits: Malignant thyroid tumors reportedly had TCR beta diversity that was significantly higher than in benign nodules, in blood and tumor.

This TCR was recovered from a male donor with papillary thyroid cancer or a benign thyroid nodule (not recorded which). Some clones in this sample may be carry-over from other donors' samples. The sequenced sample was adjacent normal tissue. V is TRBV20-1 and J is TRBJ1-1; D is ambiguous. In DNA form, the CDR3 reads TGCAGTGAATGTGTAGTTGGGTGGGACACTGAAGCTTTCTCT. Its translation is CSECVVGWDTEAFS.